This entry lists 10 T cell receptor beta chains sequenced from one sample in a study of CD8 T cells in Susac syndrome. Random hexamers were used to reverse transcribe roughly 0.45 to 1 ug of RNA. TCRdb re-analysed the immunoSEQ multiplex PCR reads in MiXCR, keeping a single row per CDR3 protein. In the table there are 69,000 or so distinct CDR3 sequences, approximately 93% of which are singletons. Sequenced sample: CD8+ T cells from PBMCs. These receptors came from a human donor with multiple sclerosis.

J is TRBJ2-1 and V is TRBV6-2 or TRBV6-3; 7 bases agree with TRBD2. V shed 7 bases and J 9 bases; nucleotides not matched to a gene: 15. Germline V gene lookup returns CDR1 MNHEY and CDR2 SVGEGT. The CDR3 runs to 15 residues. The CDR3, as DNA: TGTGCCAGCACCCCCCTTTATGGGAGGGCCCCTGAGCAGTTCTTC. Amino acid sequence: CASTPLYGRAPEQFF.

CDR3 sequence (DNA): TGTGCCACCAGTGATACAGGTCCACCCTACGAGCAGTACTTC. Protein: CATSDTGPPYEQYF. The rearrangement joins TRBV24-1 to TRBJ2-7, with D possibly TRBD1 on 5 matching bases. Trimming shortened V by 3 bases and J by 2 bases, and 10 bases separated the two germline ends. Germline CDR1 KGHDR, CDR2 SFDVKD. The CDR3 covers 14 residues.

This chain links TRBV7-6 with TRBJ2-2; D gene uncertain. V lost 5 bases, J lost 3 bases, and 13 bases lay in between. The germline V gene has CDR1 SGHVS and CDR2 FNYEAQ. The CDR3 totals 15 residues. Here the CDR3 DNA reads TGTGCCAGCAGCGCTGTATCCTGGGACACCGGGGAGCTGTTTTTT. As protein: CASSAVSWDTGELFF.

The CDR3 coding sequence is TGTGCCAGCAGCGTAGGGGACGCTAACACTGAAGCTTTCTTT. It translates to CASSVGDANTEAFF. This chain connects TRBV9 to TRBJ1-1, with TRBD1 as a possible D gene (5 bases). The CDR3 is made up of 14 amino acids. The germline V and J ends were trimmed by 0 bases and 2 bases, with 8 bases remaining between them. Germline CDR1 is SGDLS and CDR2 is YYNGEE.

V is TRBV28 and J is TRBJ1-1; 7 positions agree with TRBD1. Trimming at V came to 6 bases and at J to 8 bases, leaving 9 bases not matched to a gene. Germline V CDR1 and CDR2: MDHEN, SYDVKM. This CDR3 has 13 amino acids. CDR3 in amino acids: CASRLRGLNEAFF. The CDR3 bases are TGTGCCAGCAGATTGAGGGGGCTGAACGAAGCTTTCTTT. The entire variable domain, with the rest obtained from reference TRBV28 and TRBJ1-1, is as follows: DVKVTQSSRYLVKRTGEKVFLECVQDMDHENMFWYRQDPGLGLRLIYFSYDVKMKEKGDIPEGYSVSREKKERFSLILESASTNQTSMYLCASRLRGLNEAFFGQGTRLTVV.

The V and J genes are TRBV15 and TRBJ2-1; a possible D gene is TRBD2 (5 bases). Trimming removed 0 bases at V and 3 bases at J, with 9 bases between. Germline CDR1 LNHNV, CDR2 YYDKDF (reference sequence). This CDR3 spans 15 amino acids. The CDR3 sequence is CATSRDRGLYNEQFF. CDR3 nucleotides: TGTGCCACCAGCAGAGACCGGGGTCTCTACAATGAGCAGTTCTTC.

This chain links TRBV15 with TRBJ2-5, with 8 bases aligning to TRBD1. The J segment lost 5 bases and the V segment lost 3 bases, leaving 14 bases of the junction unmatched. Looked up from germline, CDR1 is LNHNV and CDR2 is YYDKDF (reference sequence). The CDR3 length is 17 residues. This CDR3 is CATSRDRDRYSRETQYF. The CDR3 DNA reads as TGTGCCACCAGCAGGGACCGGGACAGGTATTCTAGGGAGACCCAGTACTTC.

Written as DNA, the CDR3 is TGCAGTGCTAGTTGGGACAGGGGGCGCAGTTTGTACGAGCAGTACTTC. This encodes CSASWDRGRSLYEQYF. The J gene is TRBJ2-7, the V gene TRBV20-1, with 12 nucleotides matching TRBD1. The CDR3 covers 16 residues. Looked up from germline, CDR1 is DFQATT and CDR2 is SNEGSKA (reference sequence). V trimming: 3 bases; J trimming: 4 bases; junction bases outside the gene matches: 10.

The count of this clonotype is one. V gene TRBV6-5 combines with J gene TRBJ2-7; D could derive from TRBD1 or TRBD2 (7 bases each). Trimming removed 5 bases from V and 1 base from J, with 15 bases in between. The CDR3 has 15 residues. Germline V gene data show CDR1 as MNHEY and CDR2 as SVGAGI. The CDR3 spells CASSLGGTASYEQYF. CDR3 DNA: TGTGCCAGCAGTCTGGGAGGGACAGCTTCCTACGAGCAGTACTTC.

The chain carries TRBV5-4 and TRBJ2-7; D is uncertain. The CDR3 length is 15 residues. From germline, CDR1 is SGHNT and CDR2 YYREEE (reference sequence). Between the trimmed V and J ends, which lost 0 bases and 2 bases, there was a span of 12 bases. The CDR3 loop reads CASSLGVGPTYEQYF. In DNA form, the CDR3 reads TGTGCCAGCAGCTTGGGGGTCGGGCCAACCTACGAGCAGTACTTC. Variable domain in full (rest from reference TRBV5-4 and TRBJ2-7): ETGVTQSPTHLIKTRGQQVTLRCSSQSGHNTVSWYQQALGQGPQFIFQYYREEENGRGNFPPRFSGLQFPNYSSELNVNALELDDSALYLCASSLGVGPTYEQYFGPGTRLTVT.